This entry lists 26 T cell receptor beta chains sequenced from one sample in a study of cytomegalovirus exposure and HLA in healthy donors. It was with 60 Vbeta and 13 Jbeta primers that the PCR ran. Assay: immunoSEQ multiplex PCR; the TCRdb copy retains only in-frame clones and omits some. Counted here are under 130,000 clones, around 15% occurring once; the ten biggest clones make up approximately 0.8%. The material sequenced was PBMCs. These receptors were taken from a female donor in good health and CMV-seronegative.

V is TRBV5-1 and J is TRBJ2-7; a weak D match, TRBD2 (7 bases). The germline V gene has CDR1 SGHRS and CDR2 YFSETQ. CDR3 length: 15 residues. The V end lost 0 bases, the J end lost 1 base, and 11 bases lay between the germline ends. The CDR3 loop reads CASSLAGRGSYEQYF. For the CDR3, the DNA is TGCGCCAGCAGCTTGGCGGGGAGGGGGTCCTACGAGCAGTACTTC.

This clone was seen more than once but under ten times. This chain links TRBV5-6 with TRBJ1-5; no firm D call. The CDR3 extends over 12 amino acids. CDR1 is SGHDT, CDR2 YYEEEE, per germline. Trimming pared 2 bases from V and 5 bases from J, leaving 5 bases between. Here the CDR3 reads CASSFHHQPQHF. CDR3 bases: TGTGCCAGCAGCTTTCATCATCAGCCCCAGCATTTT.

V is TRBV21-1 and J is TRBJ2-1; the tabulated D call, TRBD2, remains unverified against the DNA. TRBV21-1 is a pseudogene segment. The CDR3 spans 17 residues. CDR3 loop: CASSKAAGSSSYNEQFF. The DNA of the CDR3 is TGTGCCAGCAGCAAAGCGGCGGGTAGCAGCTCCTACAATGAGCAGTTCTTC.

This rearrangement joins TRBV10-3 to TRBJ1-3, with 8 bases aligning to TRBD1. The V gene end was trimmed by 10 bases and the J gene end by 0 bases; junction bases not matched to a gene: 8. The V gene's germline CDR1 is ENHRY and CDR2 SYGVKD. The CDR3 runs to 15 residues. The CDR3, as DNA: TGTGCCACCGGACAGGGTCTGAGCTCTGGAAACACCATATATTTT. Encoded protein: CATGQGLSSGNTIYF.

The V gene is TRBV27, the J gene TRBJ2-6; the D gene is possibly TRBD1 (5 bases). From germline, CDR1 is MNHEY and CDR2 SMNVEV (reference sequence). V lost 2 bases to trimming and J lost 0 bases, with 11 bases between them. The CDR3 is 17 residues long. The chain's CDR3 is CASSLRGPYSGANVLTF. Written as DNA, the CDR3 is TGTGCCAGCAGTTTAAGGGGTCCCTACTCTGGGGCCAACGTCCTGACTTTC.

V and J are TRBV11-3 and TRBJ1-1; D is undetermined. The germline gives CDR1 SGHNT, CDR2 YENEEA. The CDR3 spans 13 residues. Between the trimmed V and J ends, which lost 5 bases and 0 bases, there was a span of 7 bases. The CDR3: CASSVTVNTEAFF. CDR3 DNA: TGTGCCAGCAGCGTAACAGTGAACACTGAAGCTTTCTTT.

In its sample, this clone was seen a few times. V and J are TRBV7-2 and TRBJ2-7; 9 nucleotides align to TRBD2. Germline V gene data show CDR1 as SGHTA and CDR2 as FQGNSA. This CDR3 is built from 14 residues. The V gene end was trimmed by 6 bases and the J gene end by 4 bases; junction bases not matched to a gene: 7. The CDR3 region is CASSRGTSLYEQYF. The CDR3 coding sequence is TGTGCCAGCAGTCGGGGGACTAGCTTGTACGAGCAGTACTTC.

A few counts support this clone. The V gene is TRBV5-1, the J gene TRBJ1-4; D gene ambiguous. The germline V gene encodes CDR1 SGHRS and CDR2 YFSETQ. The CDR3 contains 14 residues. Trimming stripped 0 bases from V and 8 bases from J, with 11 bases between. CDR3: CASSLVQPREKLFF. The DNA for the CDR3 is TGCGCCAGCAGCTTGGTGCAGCCGCGGGAAAAACTGTTTTTT.

This chain connects TRBV6-6 to TRBJ1-2; D may be TRBD1 (5 bases). Deletions cut 0 bases from V and 3 bases from J, with 11 bases between. This CDR3 contains 15 residues. Germline V lookup: CDR1 MNHNY, CDR2 SVGAGI (reference sequence). DNA of the CDR3: TGTGCCAGCAGTTACTCAGCAGGGCCCTACTATGGCTACACCTTC. It specifies CASSYSAGPYYGYTF.

This clone has a handful of counts. The chain combines TRBV29-1 with TRBJ1-1, with D unresolved. Germline lookup yields CDR1 SQVTM and CDR2 ANQGSEA. V shed 7 bases and J shed 10 bases, with 10 bases lying between them. The CDR3 totals 9 residues. The CDR3 nucleotides are TGCAGCGCCACGCCGGGAGCTTTCTTT. Amino acid sequence: CSATPGAFF.

The genes are TRBV4-3 and TRBJ1-6, with no clear D. Germline values: CDR1 LGHNA, CDR2 YSLEER. This CDR3 is 13 amino acids long. Trimming cost V 0 bases and J 8 bases, with 5 bases left between them. The chain's CDR3 is CASSQDRDSPLHF. DNA of the CDR3: TGCGCCAGCAGCCAAGATAGAGATTCACCCCTCCACTTT.

This clone was seen a handful of times. This chain uses TRBV5-1 with TRBJ1-1; 7 bases match TRBD1. This CDR3 region has 17 residues. Germline values: CDR1 SGHRS, CDR2 YFSETQ. The V gene end was trimmed by 4 bases and the J gene end by 0 bases; junction bases not matched to a gene: 12. The DNA of the CDR3 is TGCGCCAGCAGCCCAGATGGGACAGCACCAATGAACACTGAAGCTTTCTTT. Its translation: CASSPDGTAPMNTEAFF.

In its sample, this clone was seen a few times. The rearrangement joins TRBV2 to TRBJ2-2; tentatively, D is TRBD2 (7 bases). The CDR3 covers 13 residues. From germline, CDR1 is SNHLY and CDR2 FYNNEI. V was clipped by 5 bases and J by 8 bases, with 12 bases between them. The CDR3 is CASSWGGVGELFF. The CDR3, as DNA: TGTGCCAGCAGTTGGGGGGGCGTGGGGGAGCTGTTTTTT. Full variable domain (missing parts from reference TRBV2 and TRBJ2-2): EPEVTQTPSHQVTQMGQEVILRCVPISNHLYFYWYRQILGQKVEFLVSFYNNEISEKSEIFDDQFSVERPDGSNFTLKIRSTKLEDSAMYFCASSWGGVGELFFGEGSRLTVL.

The table lists this clone with a few counts. The V call is TRBV20-1, the J call TRBJ1-2; no clear D. Germline CDR1 is DFQATT and CDR2 is SNEGSKA (reference sequence). Trimming cost V 3 bases and J 2 bases, with 4 bases left between them. The CDR3 contains 11 residues. The CDR3 loop reads CSASPNYGYTF. In DNA form, the CDR3 reads TGCAGTGCTAGCCCGAACTATGGCTACACCTTC.

The CDR3 spells CASRDPGGTDTQYF. The CDR3 DNA sequence: TGCGCCAGCAGGGACCCGGGGGGAACAGATACGCAGTATTTT. This chain joins TRBV5-1 and TRBJ2-3, with TRBD2 matching over 7 bases. CDR3 size: 14 residues. Unmatched junction bases numbered 6, after V lost 5 bases and J lost 3 bases. Germline lookup yields CDR1 SGHRS and CDR2 YFSETQ.

The chain is built from TRBV4-3 and TRBJ2-3; 8 bases align to TRBD2. Germline CDR1 reads LGHNA; CDR2 reads YSLEER. The CDR3 runs 17 residues. V shed 0 bases and J 2 bases; nucleotides not matched to a gene: 7. The CDR3 region is CASSQEGAGDFTDTQYF. CDR3 sequence (DNA): TGCGCCAGCAGCCAAGAGGGAGCGGGAGATTTCACAGATACGCAGTATTTT.

This clone occurred a few times. The genes are TRBV28 and TRBJ2-7, with TRBD1 as a possible D gene (7 bases). Trimming left V 4 bases short and J 4 bases short, with 11 bases between. CDR3 length equals 13 residues. The V gene's germline CDR1 is MDHEN and CDR2 SYDVKM. The CDR3 coding sequence is TGTGCCAGCAGTTACCCAGGGGGGTACGAGCAGTACTTC. It specifies CASSYPGGYEQYF.

This clone was detected a few times. The chain uses TRBV27 and TRBJ2-3; 10 positions agree with TRBD1. This CDR3 region has 15 residues. Germline V gene data show CDR1 as MNHEY and CDR2 as SMNVEV (reference sequence). Unmatched junction bases numbered 5, after V lost 2 bases and J lost 6 bases. CDR3 in amino acids: CASSLLRDRGDTQYF. The CDR3 region has the DNA TGTGCCAGCAGTTTACTCCGGGACAGGGGTGATACGCAGTATTTT.

The genes are TRBV4-3 and TRBJ2-7, with 11 nucleotides matching TRBD1. The J segment lost 5 bases and the V segment lost 4 bases, leaving 7 bases of the junction unmatched. CDR1 and CDR2 (germline): LGHNA, YSLEER. The CDR3 totals 15 residues. The CDR3 coding sequence is TGCGCCAGCAGCCTAACCCTGGGACAGGGGGACGAGCAGTACTTC. It specifies CASSLTLGQGDEQYF.

The CDR3: CASSPGQGRYGYTF. Written as DNA, the CDR3 is TGCGCCAGCAGCCCGGGACAGGGGAGGTATGGCTACACCTTC. J is TRBJ1-2 and V is TRBV5-1; TRBD1 matches 10 bases. The CDR3 length is 14 residues. Trimming cost V 4 bases and J 5 bases; bases outside gene matches: 5. Looked up from germline, CDR1 is SGHRS and CDR2 is YFSETQ.

This clone appeared a few times. The chain uses TRBV27 and TRBJ1-1, with D perhaps matching TRBD1 (6 bases). Germline V gene sequence: CDR1 MNHEY, CDR2 SMNVEV (reference sequence). The CDR3 sequence is 15 residues long. V was clipped by 6 bases and J by 5 bases, with 19 bases between them. The CDR3 region has the DNA TGTGCCAGCAGGGCTCCTGGGGGGAGGGGGACTGAAGCTTTCTTT. Translation: CASRAPGGRGTEAFF.

The V gene is TRBV7-9, the J gene TRBJ2-3; TRBD2 matches at 14 bases. V dropped 3 bases and J dropped 2; count of bases not matched to a gene: 1. CDR1 SEHNR and CDR2 FQNEAQ come from the germline V gene (reference sequence). The CDR3 is 16 amino acids. CDR3 coding DNA: TGTGCCAGCAGCTTGGGACTAGCGGGGGTCACAGATACGCAGTATTTT. Its translation is CASSLGLAGVTDTQYF.

The V call is TRBV7-6, the J call TRBJ2-2, with 14 bases lining up with TRBD2. The germline V gene encodes CDR1 SGHVS and CDR2 FNYEAQ. Germline trimming cut 5 bases from V and 1 base from J; bases unmatched to any gene: 9. The length of the CDR3 is 19 residues. This chain's CDR3 is CASSVSTSGRARNTGELFF. CDR3 bases: TGTGCCAGCAGCGTTTCGACTAGCGGGAGGGCCAGGAACACCGGGGAGCTGTTTTTT.

V usage is TRBV28 and J usage is TRBJ1-5, with D maybe TRBD1 (5 bases). The CDR3 totals 12 residues. With 7 bases removed from V and 12 bases from J, the gap between germline ends came to 16 bases. CDR1 is MDHEN and CDR2 is SYDVKM in the germline V gene. CDR3 sequence reads: CASKVVGGGQHF. The CDR3 DNA follows: TGTGCCAGCAAGGTAGTGGGGGGAGGCCAGCATTTT.

V and J are TRBV2 and TRBJ2-3; 13 nucleotides line up with TRBD2. J gave up 4 bases and V 8 bases, and 6 bases lay outside the gene matches. Germline V gene lookup returns CDR1 SNHLY and CDR2 FYNNEI. This CDR3 is built from 15 residues. The CDR3 DNA sequence: TGTGCCAGCCACAGACTAGCGGGAGGTCCAGATACGCAGTATTTT. It encodes CASHRLAGGPDTQYF.

This clone was found a few times. The chain uses TRBV9 and TRBJ2-7, with 8 bases fitting TRBD2. Unmatched junction bases numbered 8, after V lost 3 bases and J lost 6 bases. The CDR3 loop spans 14 amino acids. Germline-derived CDR1 and CDR2 are SGDLS and YYNGEE. CDR3 amino acids: CASSAHGGAPEQYF. The CDR3 DNA reads TGTGCCAGCAGCGCCCACGGGGGGGCCCCCGAGCAGTACTTC.